The T cell receptor (beta chain) under discussion was sequenced for a study of CXCR3-negative and CXCR3-positive naive CD8 T cells. Study-wide findings and caveats: Naive CXCR3-positive cells had TRB CDR3s more hydrophobic than those of CXCR3-negative naive cells.

CDR3 length: 17 residues. CDR1 is MNHEY, CDR2 SMNVEV, per germline (reference sequence). Libraries were UMI-labeled 5' RACE TRB cDNA. Reprocessing the 5' RACE reads, TCRdb reports a single entry for every CDR3 protein and omits DNA. The ten top clones account for roughly 0.99%, within a sample of 75,000 to 100,000 distinct CDR3 sequences. About this clonotype: Antigen: not known.

Investigators sorted each CD8+ T cell subset in triplicate, taking hundreds of thousands of cells each time. This chain connects TRBV27 to TRBJ2-7; without DNA, the TCRdb call of TRBD1 cannot be checked. The origin of this receptor is a human donor in good health. Some clones in this sample may be carry-over from other donors' samples. Sequencing used naive CXCR3+ CD8+ T cells from blood. Subset denoted: CD45RO-CCR7+CD27+CD95- naive CD8+ T cells expressing CXCR3 (TNR3+). CDR3 loop: CASSLPPGQGPSGEQYF.